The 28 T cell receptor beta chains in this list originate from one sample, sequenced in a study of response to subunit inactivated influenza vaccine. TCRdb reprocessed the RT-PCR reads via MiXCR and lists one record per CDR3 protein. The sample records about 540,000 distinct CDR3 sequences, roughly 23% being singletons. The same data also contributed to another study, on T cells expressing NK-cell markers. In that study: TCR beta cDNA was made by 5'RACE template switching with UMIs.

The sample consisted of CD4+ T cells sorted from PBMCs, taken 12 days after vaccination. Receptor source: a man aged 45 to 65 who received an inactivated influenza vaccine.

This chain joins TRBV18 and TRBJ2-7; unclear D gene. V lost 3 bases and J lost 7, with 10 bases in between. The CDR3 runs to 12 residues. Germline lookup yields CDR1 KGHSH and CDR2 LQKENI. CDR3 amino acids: CASSPRALEQYF. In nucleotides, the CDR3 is TGTGCCAGCTCACCCCGGGCCTTGGAGCAGTACTTC. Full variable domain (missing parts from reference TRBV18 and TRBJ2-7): NAGVMQNPRHLVRRRGQEARLRCSPMKGHSHVYWYRQLPEEGLKFMVYLQKENIIDESGMPKERFSAEFPKEGPSILRIQQVVRGDSAAYFCASSPRALEQYFGPGTRLTVT.

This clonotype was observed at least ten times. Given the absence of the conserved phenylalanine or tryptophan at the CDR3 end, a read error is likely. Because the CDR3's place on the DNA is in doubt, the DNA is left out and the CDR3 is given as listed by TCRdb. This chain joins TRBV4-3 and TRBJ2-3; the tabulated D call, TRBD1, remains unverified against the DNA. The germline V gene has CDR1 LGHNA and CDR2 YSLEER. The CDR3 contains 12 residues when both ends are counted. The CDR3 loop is CASSQDLPDRGG.

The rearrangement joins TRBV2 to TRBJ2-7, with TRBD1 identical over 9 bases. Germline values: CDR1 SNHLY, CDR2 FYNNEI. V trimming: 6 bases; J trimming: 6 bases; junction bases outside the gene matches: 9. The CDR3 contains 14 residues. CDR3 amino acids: CASSGQGRNSEQYF. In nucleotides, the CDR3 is TGTGCCAGCAGCGGACAGGGGCGCAACTCCGAGCAGTACTTC.

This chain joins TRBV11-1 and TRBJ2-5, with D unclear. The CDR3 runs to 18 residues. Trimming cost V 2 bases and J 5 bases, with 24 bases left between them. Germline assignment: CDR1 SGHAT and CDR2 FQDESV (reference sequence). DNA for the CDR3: TGTGCCAGCAGCTTATCAGAAGGCTGGGCGGCGGATTCGGAGACCCAGTACTTC. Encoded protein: CASSLSEGWAADSETQYF.

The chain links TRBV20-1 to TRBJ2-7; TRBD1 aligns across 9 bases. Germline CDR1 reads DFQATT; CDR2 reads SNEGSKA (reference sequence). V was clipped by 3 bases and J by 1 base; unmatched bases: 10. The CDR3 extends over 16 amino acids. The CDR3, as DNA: TGCAGTGCTAGCGGCCAGCCAGGACAGGGGTCCTACGAGCAGTACTTC. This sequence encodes CSASGQPGQGSYEQYF.

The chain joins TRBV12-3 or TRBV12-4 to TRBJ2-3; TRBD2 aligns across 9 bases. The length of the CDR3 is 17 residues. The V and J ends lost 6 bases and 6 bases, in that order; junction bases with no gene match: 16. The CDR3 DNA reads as TGTGCCAGCAGCCCCGGGGTGGCGGGAGGGTCCCGCGATACGCAGTATTTT. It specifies CASSPGVAGGSRDTQYF.

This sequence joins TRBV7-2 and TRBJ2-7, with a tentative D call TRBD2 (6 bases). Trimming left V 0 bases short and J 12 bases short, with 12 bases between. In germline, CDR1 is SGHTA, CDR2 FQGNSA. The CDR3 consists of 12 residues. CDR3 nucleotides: TGTGCCAGCAGCTTAGCAATGGGGGGTGTGTACTTC. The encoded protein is CASSLAMGGVYF.

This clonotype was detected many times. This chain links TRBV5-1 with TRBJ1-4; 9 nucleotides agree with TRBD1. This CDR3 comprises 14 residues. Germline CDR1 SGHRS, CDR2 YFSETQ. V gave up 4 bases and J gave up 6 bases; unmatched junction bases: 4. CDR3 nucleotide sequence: TGCGCCAGCAGCCCAGGGGACAGGGATGAAAAACTGTTTTTT. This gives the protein CASSPGDRDEKLFF.

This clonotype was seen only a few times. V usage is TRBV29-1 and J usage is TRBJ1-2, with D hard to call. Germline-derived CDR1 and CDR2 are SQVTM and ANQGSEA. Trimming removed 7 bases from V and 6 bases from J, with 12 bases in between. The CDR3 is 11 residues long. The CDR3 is CSALFLDGYTF. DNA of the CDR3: TGCAGCGCCTTGTTTCTAGATGGCTACACCTTC.

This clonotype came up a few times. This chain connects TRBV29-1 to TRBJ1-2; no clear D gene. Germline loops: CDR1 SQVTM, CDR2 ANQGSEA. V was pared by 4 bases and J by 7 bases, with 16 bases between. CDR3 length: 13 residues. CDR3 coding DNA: TGCAGCGTTGTCGGACTGCTGGCGGGTGGCTACACCTTC. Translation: CSVVGLLAGGYTF.

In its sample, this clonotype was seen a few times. In DNA form, the CDR3 reads TGTGCCAGCAGCCAGAGGACAGAAGGCACAGATACGCAGTATTTT. This gives the protein CASSQRTEGTDTQYF. The rearrangement links TRBV3-1 to TRBJ2-3; TRBD1 is a possible D gene (6 bases). The germline gives CDR1 LGHDT, CDR2 YNNKEL (reference sequence). V was pared by 3 bases and J by 1 base, with 11 bases between. CDR3 length: 15 residues.

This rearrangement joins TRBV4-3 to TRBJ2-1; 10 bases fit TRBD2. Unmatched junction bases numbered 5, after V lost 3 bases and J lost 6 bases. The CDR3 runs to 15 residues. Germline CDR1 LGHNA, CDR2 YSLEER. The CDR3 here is CASSHSSSGSNEQFF. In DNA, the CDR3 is TGCGCCAGCAGCCACTCCTCTAGCGGGAGCAATGAGCAGTTCTTC.

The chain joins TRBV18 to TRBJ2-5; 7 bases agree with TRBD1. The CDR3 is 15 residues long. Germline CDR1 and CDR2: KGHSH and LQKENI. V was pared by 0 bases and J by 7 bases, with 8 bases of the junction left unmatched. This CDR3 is CASSPPSGGSRTQYF. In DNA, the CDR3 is TGTGCCAGCTCACCACCGTCAGGGGGATCGCGGACCCAGTACTTC.

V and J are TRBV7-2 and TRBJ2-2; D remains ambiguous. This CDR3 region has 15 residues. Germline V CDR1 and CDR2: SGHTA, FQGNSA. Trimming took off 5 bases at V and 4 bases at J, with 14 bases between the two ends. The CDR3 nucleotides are TGTGCCAGCAGCCCTCAGAGGTTGGGCACCGGGGAGCTGTTTTTT. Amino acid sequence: CASSPQRLGTGELFF. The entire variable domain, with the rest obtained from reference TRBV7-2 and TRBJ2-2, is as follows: GAGVSQSPSNKVTEKGKDVELRCDPISGHTALYWYRQSLGQGLEFLIYFQGNSAPDKSGLPSDRFSAERTGGSVSTLTIQRTQQEDSAVYLCASSPQRLGTGELFFGEGSRLTVL.

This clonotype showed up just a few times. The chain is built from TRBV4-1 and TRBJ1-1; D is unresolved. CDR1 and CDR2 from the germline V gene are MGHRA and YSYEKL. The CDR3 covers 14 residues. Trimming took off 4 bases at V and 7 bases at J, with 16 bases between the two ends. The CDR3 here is CASSLESYSYEAFF. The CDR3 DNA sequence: TGCGCCAGCAGCCTCGAATCGTACAGCTATGAAGCTTTCTTT.

The CDR3 nucleotides are TGTGCCAGCAGTTTATTAGGGGAAGGCTACAATGAGCAGTTCTTC. Translating it yields CASSLLGEGYNEQFF. The V call is TRBV28, the J call TRBJ2-1; D may be TRBD1 (5 bases). CDR3 length: 15 amino acids. Deletions cut 1 base from V and 3 bases from J, with 10 bases between. CDR1 MDHEN and CDR2 SYDVKM come from the germline V gene.

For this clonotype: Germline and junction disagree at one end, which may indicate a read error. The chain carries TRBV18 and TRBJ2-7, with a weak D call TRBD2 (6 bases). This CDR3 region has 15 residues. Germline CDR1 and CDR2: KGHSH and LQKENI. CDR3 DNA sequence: TGTGACAGCTCACCACTTAACGGGGGCTCCTACGAGCAGTACTTC. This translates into CDSSPLNGGSYEQYF.

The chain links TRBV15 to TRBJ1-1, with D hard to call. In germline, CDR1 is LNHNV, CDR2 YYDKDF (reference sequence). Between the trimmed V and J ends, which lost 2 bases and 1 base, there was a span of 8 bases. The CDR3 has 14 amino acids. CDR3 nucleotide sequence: TGTGCCACCAGCAGACCACCCGGGAACACTGAAGCTTTCTTT. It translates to CATSRPPGNTEAFF.

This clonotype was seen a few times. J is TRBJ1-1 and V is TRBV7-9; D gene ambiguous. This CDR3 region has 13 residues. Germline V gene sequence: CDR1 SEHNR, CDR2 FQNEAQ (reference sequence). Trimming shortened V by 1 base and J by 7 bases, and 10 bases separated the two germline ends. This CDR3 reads CASSLGLGIEAFF. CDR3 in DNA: TGTGCCAGCAGCTTAGGGTTGGGAATTGAAGCTTTCTTT.

This CDR3 reads CASSYSGRWEQYF. The CDR3 bases are TGTGCCAGCAGTTACTCGGGACGATGGGAGCAGTACTTC. This sequence joins TRBV6-2 or TRBV6-3 and TRBJ2-7, with D possibly called TRBD1 or TRBD2 (5 bases each). This CDR3 spans 13 amino acids. V was shortened by 0 bases and J by 7 bases, with 10 bases between the two germline ends. The germline V gene encodes CDR1 MNHEY and CDR2 SVGEGT.

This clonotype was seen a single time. The CDR3 region has the DNA TGTGCCAGCAGCTTAGCCGGGCTTCTATACTATGGCTACACCTTC. Amino acids: CASSLAGLLYYGYTF. The chain uses TRBV7-9 and TRBJ1-2; D not resolved. The germline V gene encodes CDR1 SEHNR and CDR2 FQNEAQ (reference sequence). The CDR3 length is 15 residues. Trimming removed 0 bases at V and 3 bases at J, with 11 bases between.

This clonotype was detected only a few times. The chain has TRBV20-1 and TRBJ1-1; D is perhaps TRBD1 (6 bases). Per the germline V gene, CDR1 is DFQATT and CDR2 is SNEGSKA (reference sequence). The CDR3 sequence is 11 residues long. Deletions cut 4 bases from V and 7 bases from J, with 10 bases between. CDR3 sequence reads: CSATQGFEAFF. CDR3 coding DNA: TGCAGTGCTACACAGGGATTTGAAGCTTTCTTT.

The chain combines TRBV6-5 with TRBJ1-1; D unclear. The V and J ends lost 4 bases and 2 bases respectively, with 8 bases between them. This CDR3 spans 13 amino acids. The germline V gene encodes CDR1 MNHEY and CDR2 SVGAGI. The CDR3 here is CASSSHINTEAFF. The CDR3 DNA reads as TGTGCCAGCAGTTCCCATATCAACACTGAAGCTTTCTTT.

The CDR3: CASSLSGRLTMGYTF. The CDR3 region has the DNA TGTGCCAGCAGTTTATCCGGGAGACTAACTATGGGCTACACCTTC. J is TRBJ1-2 and V is TRBV12-3 or TRBV12-4, with D unclear. V gave up 2 bases and J gave up 8 bases, with 18 bases separating them. This CDR3 is 15 amino acids long.

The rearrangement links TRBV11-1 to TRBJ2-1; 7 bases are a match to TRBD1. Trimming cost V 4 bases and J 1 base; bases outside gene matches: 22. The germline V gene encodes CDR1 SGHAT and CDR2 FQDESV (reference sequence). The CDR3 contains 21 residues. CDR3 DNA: TGTGCCAGCAGCTCCCCAAGGGCAGGGGGTGGGGCAGTCCGGTCCTACAATGAGCAGTTCTTC. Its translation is CASSSPRAGGGAVRSYNEQFF.

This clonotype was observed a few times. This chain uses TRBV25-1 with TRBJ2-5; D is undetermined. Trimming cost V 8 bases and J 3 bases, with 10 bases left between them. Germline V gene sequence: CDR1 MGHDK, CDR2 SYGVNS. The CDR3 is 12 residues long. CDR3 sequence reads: CASRKGEETQYF. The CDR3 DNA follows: TGTGCCAGCCGAAAGGGTGAAGAGACCCAGTACTTC.

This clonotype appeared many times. The DNA of the CDR3 is TGTGCCAGCAGCCGCGGGACAAATTGGCAAGCTTTCTTT. As protein: CASSRGTNWQAFF. The V call is TRBV6-1, the J call TRBJ1-1; a weak D match, TRBD1 (6 bases). The V and J ends lost 6 bases and 9 bases respectively, with 17 bases between them. Germline V lookup: CDR1 MNHNS, CDR2 SASEGT. The CDR3 is made up of 13 amino acids.

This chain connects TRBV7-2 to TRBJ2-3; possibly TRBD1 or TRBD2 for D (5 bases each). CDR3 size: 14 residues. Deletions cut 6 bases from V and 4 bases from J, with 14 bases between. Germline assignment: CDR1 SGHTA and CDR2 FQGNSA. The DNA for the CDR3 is TGTGCCAGCAGTTTCATTAGGGACGCAGATACGCAGTATTTT. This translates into CASSFIRDADTQYF.